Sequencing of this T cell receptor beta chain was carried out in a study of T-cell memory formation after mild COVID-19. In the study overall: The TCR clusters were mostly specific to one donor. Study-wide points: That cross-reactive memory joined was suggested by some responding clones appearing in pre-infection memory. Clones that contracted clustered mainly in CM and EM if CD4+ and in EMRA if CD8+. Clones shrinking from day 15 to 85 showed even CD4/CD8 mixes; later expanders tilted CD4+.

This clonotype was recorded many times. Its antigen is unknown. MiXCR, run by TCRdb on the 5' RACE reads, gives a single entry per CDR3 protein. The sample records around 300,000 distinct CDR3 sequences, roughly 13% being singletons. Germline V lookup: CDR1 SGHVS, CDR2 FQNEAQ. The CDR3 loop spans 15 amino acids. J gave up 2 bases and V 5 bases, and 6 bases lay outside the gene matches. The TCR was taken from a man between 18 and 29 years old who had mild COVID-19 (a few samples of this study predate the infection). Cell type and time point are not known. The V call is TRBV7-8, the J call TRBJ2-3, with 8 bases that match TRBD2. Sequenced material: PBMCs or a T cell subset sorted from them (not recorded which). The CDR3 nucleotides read TGTGCCAGCAGCCCCGGACTAGCTAACACAGATACGCAGTATTTT. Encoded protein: CASSPGLANTDTQYF.